This entry lists 5 T cell receptor beta chains sequenced from one sample in a study of OX40 agonist ivuxolimab in advanced cancers. TCRdb's table, derived via immunoSEQ multiplex PCR, lists solely in-frame clones and lacks some. The sample records roughly 68,000 clones, about 88% being singletons. The starting material was CD4+ or CD8+ T cells sorted from blood, obtained in a trial of the OX40 agonist ivuxolimab. The source of these receptors is an adult with an advanced solid tumor such as melanoma, head and neck, liver or kidney cancer.

V usage is TRBV18 and J usage is TRBJ1-4; 8 nucleotides match TRBD1. Germline V gene data show CDR1 as KGHSH and CDR2 as LQKENI. V lost 3 bases and J lost 7; bases outside the gene matches: 7. The CDR3 runs to 15 residues. The CDR3 spells CASSPGTGGPEKLFF. The CDR3 DNA reads TGTGCCAGCTCACCGGGGACAGGCGGCCCTGAAAAACTGTTTTTT.

The chain combines TRBV9 with TRBJ2-7; maybe TRBD2 (7 bases). The CDR3 is 13 residues long. Germline V gene sequence: CDR1 SGDLS, CDR2 YYNGEE. V was trimmed by 2 bases and J by 3 bases, leaving 9 bases between them. This chain's CDR3 is CASSVGGRYEQYF. In nucleotides, the CDR3 is TGTGCCAGCAGCGTGGGGGGGCGCTACGAGCAGTACTTC.

V usage is TRBV7-9 and J usage is TRBJ2-7; unclear D gene. The V gene lost 4 bases and the J gene lost 5 bases, with 18 bases spanning the gap. The CDR3 runs 15 residues. Per the germline V gene, CDR1 is SEHNR and CDR2 is FQNEAQ (reference sequence). CDR3 coding DNA: TGTGCCAGCAGCTACGGACGCTTTCAGCCCCACGAGCAGTACTTC. Its protein product is CASSYGRFQPHEQYF.

V is TRBV30 and J is TRBJ2-7; 7 nucleotides agree with TRBD2. Trimming took 7 bases from V and 3 from J; bases not matched to a gene: 9. The CDR3 loop spans 13 amino acids. Germline V lookup: CDR1 GTSNPN, CDR2 SVGIG (reference sequence). CDR3 in amino acids: CAFSGGRLYEQYF. The CDR3 coding sequence is TGTGCCTTTTCCGGCGGGAGACTCTACGAGCAGTACTTC.

This CDR3 is CSVEKLPLYGYTF. CDR3 coding DNA: TGCAGCGTTGAAAAACTCCCCCTCTATGGCTACACCTTC. The rearrangement joins TRBV29-1 to TRBJ1-2; the D is unclear. This CDR3 is built from 13 residues. Per germline, CDR1 SQVTM and CDR2 ANQGSEA. V lost 2 bases and J lost 4, with 11 bases in between. Based on the CDR3 plus reference TRBV29-1 and TRBJ1-2, the full variable domain is SAVISQKPSRDICQRGTSLTIQCQVDSQVTMMFWYRQQPGQSLTLIATANQGSEATYESGFVIDKFPISRPNLTFSTLTVSNMSPEDSSIYLCSVEKLPLYGYTFGSGTRLTVV.